Below are 27 T cell receptor beta chains sequenced from a single sample in a study of response to subunit inactivated influenza vaccine. MiXCR, applied by TCRdb to the RT-PCR reads, yields one record per CDR3 protein. This sample has around 710,000 distinct CDR3 sequences, with roughly 13% found just once. The specimen was PBMCs from blood, collected 14 days before vaccination. These receptors were taken from a man aged 50 or older who received an inactivated influenza vaccine.

This clonotype showed up many times. This chain connects TRBV30 to TRBJ1-6; 10 nucleotides line up with TRBD1. Trimming cost V 7 bases and J 10 bases; bases outside gene matches: 13. The CDR3 is 15 residues long. Germline values: CDR1 GTSNPN, CDR2 SVGIG (reference sequence). CDR3 DNA sequence: TGTGCCTCTCGACAGGGGGCGCAGGAATACTCACCCCTCCACTTT. Its protein is CASRQGAQEYSPLHF.

This chain links TRBV7-9 with TRBJ2-5; D may be TRBD1 (6 bases). V lost 4 bases and J lost 0, with 18 bases in between. The germline gives CDR1 SEHNR, CDR2 FQNEAQ (reference sequence). The CDR3 runs to 17 residues. The CDR3, as DNA: TGTGCCAGCAGCTCGATAAGGGGGAGAGTTTACCAAGAGACCCAGTACTTC. This encodes CASSSIRGRVYQETQYF.

This clonotype has just a few counts. The rearrangement links TRBV24-1 to TRBJ2-1; D ambiguous. V was cut by 5 bases and J by 4 bases, with 11 bases left in between. Germline CDR1 and CDR2: KGHDR and SFDVKD. The CDR3 covers 14 residues. The CDR3, as DNA: TGTGCCACCAGTGGGGTCGAATCATACAATGAGCAGTTCTTC. As protein: CATSGVESYNEQFF.

The chain has TRBV2 and TRBJ2-7, with D perhaps matching TRBD2 (6 bases). V was trimmed by 7 bases and J by 1 base, leaving 17 bases between them. Per the germline V gene, CDR1 is SNHLY and CDR2 is FYNNEI. The length of the CDR3 is 15 residues. CDR3 coding DNA: TGTGCCAGCATCCCGGGGGTCGGACCATCCTACGAGCAGTACTTC. It codes for CASIPGVGPSYEQYF.

The DNA of the CDR3 is TGTGCCAGCAGCCACCCAACGGGGCGGGGAGGGAATGAGCAGTTCTTC. It specifies CASSHPTGRGGNEQFF. The V and J genes are TRBV4-2 and TRBJ2-1; 7 bases line up with TRBD2. The CDR3 is 16 residues long. Germline assignment: CDR1 LGHNA and CDR2 YNFKEQ. The V segment lost 3 bases and the J segment 7 bases; nucleotides outside the gene matches: 12.

The V and J genes are TRBV20-1 and TRBJ2-5; D possibly corresponds to TRBD2 (6 bases). This CDR3 spans 13 amino acids. In germline, CDR1 is DFQATT, CDR2 SNEGSKA (reference sequence). Trimming removed 3 bases from V and 3 bases from J, with 11 bases in between. The CDR3 loop reads CSASLGEEETQYF. CDR3 nucleotide sequence: TGCAGTGCTAGCCTGGGGGAGGAAGAGACCCAGTACTTC.

In the case of this clonotype: One junction end disagrees with the germline gene, perhaps due to a read error. J is TRBJ2-7 and V is TRBV20-1; no firm D call. Germline-derived CDR1 and CDR2 are DFQATT and SNEGSKA (reference sequence). The CDR3 has 12 residues. CDR3 DNA sequence: TGCAGTGCTAGGGGAAATCCCTATGAGCAGTACTTC. Translating gives CSARGNPYEQYF.

The rearrangement joins TRBV5-1 to TRBJ2-2, with 10 bases lining up with TRBD1. The CDR3 is 16 residues long. The junction had 6 bases not matched to a gene; V was cut back by 3 bases and J by 4 bases. Germline V gives CDR1 SGHRS, CDR2 YFSETQ. CDR3 in DNA: TGCGCCAGCAGCTCGACAGGGGGCGTAGTCACCGGGGAGCTGTTTTTT. It specifies CASSSTGGVVTGELFF.

This clonotype occurred a few times. The V call is TRBV7-7, the J call TRBJ2-5, with D unclear. The CDR3 is made up of 13 amino acids. V was trimmed by 0 bases and J by 4 bases, leaving 6 bases between them. Germline CDR1 is SSHAT and CDR2 is FNYEAQ (reference sequence). CDR3 amino acids: CASSLALSETQYF. In DNA, the CDR3 is TGTGCCAGCAGCTTAGCTCTCTCAGAGACCCAGTACTTC.

In this sample, this clonotype turned up many times. This sequence joins TRBV5-6 and TRBJ2-3; the match to TRBD2 covers 8 bases. V lost 0 bases, J lost 5 bases, and 2 bases stayed unmatched. The CDR3 totals 14 residues. CDR1 is SGHDT and CDR2 is YYEEEE in the germline V gene. The DNA for the CDR3 is TGTGCCAGCAGCTTGGTAAGCGGGAGAGATACGCAGTATTTT. It translates to CASSLVSGRDTQYF. Looking up the rest from reference TRBV5-6 and TRBJ2-3 gives the full variable domain: DAGVTQSPTHLIKTRGQQVTLRCSPKSGHDTVSWYQQALGQGPQFIFQYYEEEERQRGNFPDRFSGHQFPNYSSELNVNALLLGDSALYLCASSLVSGRDTQYFGPGTRLTVL.

The V and J genes are TRBV5-1 and TRBJ1-6, with 9 bases identical to TRBD1. CDR1 SGHRS and CDR2 YFSETQ come from the germline V gene. J was trimmed by 10 bases and V by 2 bases; bases with no gene match: 10. The CDR3 contains 16 residues. The CDR3 DNA reads TGCGCCAGCAGCTTAGGGACAGGGTCTTTCCGATCACCCCTCCACTTT. Its translation: CASSLGTGSFRSPLHF.

The V and J genes are TRBV12-3 or TRBV12-4 and TRBJ2-1; D is ambiguous. V lost 1 base, J lost 11 bases, and 6 bases lay in between. The CDR3 runs 11 residues. The CDR3 is CASSLDPQQFF. CDR3 nucleotide sequence: TGTGCCAGCAGTTTAGACCCACAGCAGTTCTTC.

This clonotype turned up a few times. The chain links TRBV12-3 or TRBV12-4 to TRBJ1-2; D may be TRBD1 (6 bases). This CDR3 is 14 amino acids long. Trimming took off 5 bases at V and 1 base at J, with 11 bases between the two ends. The chain's CDR3 is CASSNTGNNYGYTF. The CDR3 DNA reads as TGTGCCAGCAGTAATACAGGGAATAACTATGGCTACACCTTC.

This clonotype was recorded a few times. DNA for the CDR3: TGTGCCAGTAGACAAACCGGGACAGCGCCGAACACTGAAGCTTTCTTT. Protein product: CASRQTGTAPNTEAFF. V and J are TRBV19 and TRBJ1-1, with TRBD1 matching 7 bases. The V gene's germline CDR1 is LNHDA and CDR2 SQIVND (reference sequence). The CDR3 length is 16 residues. V was clipped by 6 bases and J by 1 base; unmatched bases: 11.

This clonotype was counted between two and nine times. This sequence joins TRBV7-2 and TRBJ1-3; 7 nucleotides match TRBD1. With 5 bases clipped from V and 6 bases from J, the junction kept 13 bases outside the gene matches. This CDR3 has 16 residues. Germline V gene data show CDR1 as SGHTA and CDR2 as FQGNSA. CDR3 region: CASSPSGTVKQNTIYF. CDR3 DNA sequence: TGTGCCAGCAGCCCGAGCGGGACAGTCAAACAAAACACCATATATTTT.

This clonotype occurred a few times. The chain couples TRBV14 to TRBJ2-1, with no clear D. Germline lookup yields CDR1 SGHDN and CDR2 FVKESK. This CDR3 spans 13 amino acids. Trimming removed 4 bases at V and 6 bases at J, with 10 bases between. The CDR3 nucleotides are TGTGCCAGCAGCCTCCGGGTCCTCAATGAGCAGTTCTTC. Translated, it gives CASSLRVLNEQFF.

This clonotype was observed a handful of times. This chain joins TRBV19 and TRBJ2-1; 8 bases line up with TRBD1. The ends lost 10 bases at V and 8 bases at J; junction bases unmatched: 16. The CDR3 is 15 residues long. Germline V gene data show CDR1 as LNHDA and CDR2 as SQIVND (reference sequence). The CDR3 loop reads CATKPRAGGGDEQFF. The CDR3 region has the DNA TGTGCCACTAAACCTCGGGCAGGGGGCGGCGATGAGCAGTTCTTC.

In this sample, this clonotype turned up a few times. V gene TRBV5-1 combines with J gene TRBJ1-1; the match to TRBD1 covers 8 bases. The CDR3 has 16 amino acids. Germline V gene data show CDR1 as SGHRS and CDR2 as YFSETQ. The V segment lost 0 bases and the J segment 6 bases; nucleotides outside the gene matches: 10. The chain's CDR3 is CASSLGPAGGSAEAFF. CDR3 nucleotide sequence: TGCGCCAGCAGCTTGGGCCCCGCAGGGGGCTCGGCTGAAGCTTTCTTT. Filled out from reference TRBV5-1 and TRBJ1-1, the complete variable domain reads KAGVTQTPRYLIKTRGQQVTLSCSPISGHRSVSWYQQTPGQGLQFLFEYFSETQRNKGNFPGRFSGRQFSNSRSEMNVSTLELGDSALYLCASSLGPAGGSAEAFFGQGTRLTVV.

The table lists this clonotype with many counts. The chain combines TRBV5-1 with TRBJ1-1; D is uncertain. There are 13 residues in the CDR3. V lost 2 bases, J lost 11 bases, and 16 bases lay in between. CDR1 is SGHRS and CDR2 is YFSETQ in the germline V gene. DNA for the CDR3: TGCGCCAGCAGCTTTAGTCAGGATGTAGTCGCTTTCTTT. Translating gives CASSFSQDVVAFF.

This clonotype has only a few counts. This sequence joins TRBV19 and TRBJ2-1, with 10 bases matching TRBD1. Germline values: CDR1 LNHDA, CDR2 SQIVND (reference sequence). With V trimmed by 6 bases and J by 3 bases, 8 bases remained unmatched. The CDR3 has 16 residues. The CDR3 bases are TGTGCCAGTAGCCGCGGGACAGGGGCGTACTACAATGAGCAGTTCTTC. This codes for CASSRGTGAYYNEQFF. The full variable domain, in which reference TRBV19 and TRBJ2-1 provide the parts outside the CDR3, is DGGITQSPKYLFRKEGQNVTLSCEQNLNHDAMYWYRQDPGQGLRLIYYSQIVNDFQKGDIAEGYSVSREKKESFPLTVTSAQKNPTAFYLCASSRGTGAYYNEQFFGPGTRLTVL.

The rearrangement uses TRBV5-1 and TRBJ2-2; TRBD2 matches 8 bases. The CDR3 is 15 amino acids. V lost 4 bases to trimming and J lost 5 bases; unmatched junction nucleotides: 7. Germline CDR1 reads SGHRS; CDR2 reads YFSETQ. In nucleotides, the CDR3 is TGCGCCAGCAGCACCGGGACTAGTCGGACCGGGGAGCTGTTTTTT. Protein: CASSTGTSRTGELFF.

The chain carries TRBV6-4 and TRBJ2-1; no clear D. Germline values: CDR1 MRHNA, CDR2 SNTAGT. The V gene lost 4 bases and the J gene lost 0 bases, with 10 bases spanning the gap. The CDR3 loop spans 15 amino acids. This CDR3 is CASSAGPSSYNEQFF. CDR3 nucleotides: TGTGCCAGCAGTGCCGGGCCAAGCTCCTACAATGAGCAGTTCTTC.

There are a few counts of this clonotype. The chain combines TRBV12-3 or TRBV12-4 with TRBJ2-3, with a tentative D call TRBD2 (6 bases). Trimming shortened V by 3 bases and J by 2 bases, and 24 bases separated the two germline ends. The CDR3 runs to 19 residues. The CDR3 protein is CASSFPPAAGGVITDTQYF. The CDR3 region has the DNA TGTGCCAGCAGTTTCCCCCCCGCCGCCGGGGGAGTTATCACAGATACGCAGTATTTT.

The V gene is TRBV6-1, the J gene TRBJ1-1; D gene ambiguous. Germline lookup yields CDR1 MNHNS and CDR2 SASEGT. V was cut by 7 bases and J by 4 bases, with 13 bases left in between. This CDR3 is built from 13 residues. The CDR3: CASKEDGVTEAFF. CDR3 nucleotides: TGTGCCAGCAAGGAAGACGGTGTCACTGAAGCTTTCTTT.

The V call is TRBV4-3, the J call TRBJ1-2, with 7 bases that match TRBD1. After removal of 1 base from V and 2 bases from J, the junction contained 7 bases not matched to a gene. The CDR3 sequence is 16 residues long. Looked up from germline, CDR1 is LGHNA and CDR2 is YSLEER. The CDR3 sequence: CASSQVTGTLNYGYTF. CDR3 bases: TGCGCCAGCAGCCAAGTGACAGGGACCCTCAACTATGGCTACACCTTC.

Many counts were recorded for this clonotype. The chain employs TRBV7-2 and TRBJ2-1; 7 positions agree with TRBD2. Germline CDR1 and CDR2: SGHTA and FQGNSA. J gave up 9 bases and V 3 bases, and 11 bases lay outside the gene matches. The CDR3 sequence is 15 residues long. CDR3 DNA sequence: TGTGCCAGCAGCTTGCTAGTGTCGTCGGGGGGTGAGCAGTTCTTC. Translation gives CASSLLVSSGGEQFF.

This clonotype was detected a few times. Here the CDR3 reads CASSLSSGGGEKLFF. CDR3 nucleotide sequence: TGTGCCAGCAGTTTAAGTTCAGGGGGAGGTGAAAAACTGTTTTTT. The V gene is TRBV12-3 or TRBV12-4, the J gene TRBJ1-4; 7 bases line up with TRBD1. The CDR3 covers 15 residues. The V segment lost 2 bases and the J segment 7 bases; nucleotides outside the gene matches: 7.